The 6 T cell receptor beta chains given below trace back to one sample, sequenced in a study of CD8+CD57+ T cells in acquired aplastic anemia. According to the study, genomic DNA was the template for TCR beta VDJ and CDR3 profiling. TCRdb fed the reads into MiXCR, producing one record per CDR3 protein. The data show about 160,000 distinct CDR3 sequences, less than 60% seen once. Previously, flow cytometry had revealed CD8+CD57+ cell expansion in the patients chosen for sequencing. Source material: sorted CD4+, CD8+, or CD8+CD57+ T cells (not recorded which) from PBMCs. The receptors shown here come from a human donor with aplastic anemia.

This chain connects TRBV2 to TRBJ2-6; D assignment may be TRBD1 or TRBD2 (5 bases each). The CDR3 has 17 residues. V lost 4 bases and J 0 bases, leaving 13 bases between the germline ends. The germline V gene has CDR1 SNHLY and CDR2 FYNNEI. The chain's CDR3 is CASSGAGTLSGANVLTF. DNA of the CDR3: TGTGCCAGCAGTGGGGCCGGGACCCTCTCTGGGGCCAACGTCCTGACTTTC. Filled out from reference TRBV2 and TRBJ2-6, the complete variable domain reads EPEVTQTPSHQVTQMGQEVILRCVPISNHLYFYWYRQILGQKVEFLVSFYNNEISEKSEIFDDQFSVERPDGSNFTLKIRSTKLEDSAMYFCASSGAGTLSGANVLTFGAGSRLTVL.

The chain joins TRBV10-3 to TRBJ2-3; 8 nucleotides line up with TRBD1. V was pared by 3 bases and J by 0 bases, with 5 bases of the junction left unmatched. The CDR3 covers 16 residues. Germline V lookup: CDR1 ENHRY, CDR2 SYGVKD. CDR3 amino acids: CAISDLDRGSTDTQYF. Here the CDR3 DNA reads TGTGCCATCAGTGATCTAGACAGGGGAAGCACAGATACGCAGTATTTT.

The chain employs TRBV25-1 and TRBJ2-3, with a possible D match to TRBD2 (6 bases). The CDR3 has 16 amino acids. Germline V gene sequence: CDR1 MGHDK, CDR2 SYGVNS. Trimming cost V 8 bases and J 1 base, with 19 bases left between them. This chain's CDR3 is CASAPGGRGGTDTQYF. CDR3 bases: TGTGCCAGCGCACCCGGAGGGCGGGGCGGCACAGATACGCAGTATTTT.

Turning to this clonotype: Lacking the conserved final phenylalanine or tryptophan, this CDR3 likely reflects a read error. This rearrangement joins TRBV29-1 to TRBJ2-5; 7 nucleotides agree with TRBD1. With V trimmed by 6 bases and J by 1 base, 8 bases remained unmatched. The CDR3 is 14 residues long. The germline V gene has CDR1 SQVTM and CDR2 ANQGSEA. The CDR3 here is CSVLRDSSQETQYL. The CDR3 DNA reads as TGCAGCGTCCTCCGGGACAGCTCCCAAGAGACCCAGTACCTC.

This clonotype has a handful of counts. The rearrangement joins TRBV15 to TRBJ1-5; 7 bases fit TRBD1. With V trimmed by 0 bases and J by 0 bases, 2 bases remained unmatched. The CDR3 consists of 16 residues. In germline, CDR1 is LNHNV, CDR2 YYDKDF (reference sequence). The CDR3 reads CATSREDRDSNQPQHF. DNA of the CDR3: TGTGCCACCAGCAGAGAAGACAGGGATAGCAATCAGCCCCAGCATTTT.

This clonotype was seen more than once but under ten times. V and J are TRBV3-1 and TRBJ2-3; unclear D gene. V shed 3 bases and J shed 4 bases, with 11 bases lying between them. The CDR3 is made up of 14 amino acids. Germline loops: CDR1 LGHDT, CDR2 YNNKEL (reference sequence). The CDR3: CASSHLSRPDTQYF. Here the CDR3 DNA reads TGTGCCAGCAGCCACCTTTCAAGACCAGATACGCAGTATTTT.